This is a list of T cell receptor beta chains from one sample in a study of regulatory T cells in long-lasting Graves disease. MiXCR was run by TCRdb on the multiplex PCR reads, yielding one entry per CDR3 protein. The sample comprises 420,000 or so distinct CDR3 sequences, about a sixth of which are singletons, and roughly 23% rests with the top ten. These data were also filed under a second study, of T cells in Graves' hyperthyroidism and ophthalmopathy.

This specimen was peripheral blood mononuclear cells (PBMCs), taken at new diagnosis, from a patient treated with antithyroid drugs. Receptors originate from a woman between 18 and 29 years old with Graves disease. The CDR3 runs from the conserved cysteine through the conserved F or W. The D gene is left open where the match is weak. Size tells how often a clone was seen (once, few, many) or the class of an expanded clone, and some rows leave it out.

size	J	V	D	CDR3	DNA
.	TRBJ2-7	TRBV5-1	TRBD1	CASSMGQGGHEQYF	TGCGCCAGCAGCATGGGACAGGGGGGACACGAGCAGTACTTC
few	TRBJ2-1	TRBV11-1	TRBD2	CASSLYRLAGDSYNEQFF	TGTGCCAGCAGCCTCTATAGACTAGCGGGAGATTCATACAATGAGCAGTTCTTC
.	TRBJ2-7	TRBV20-1	.	CSATRTKFYEQYF	TGCAGTGCTACCCGGACTAAATTCTACGAGCAGTACTTC
.	TRBJ1-4	TRBV19	.	CASGFETNEKLFF	TGTGCCAGTGGATTCGAAACTAATGAAAAACTGTTTTTT
many	TRBJ2-7	TRBV2	.	CASSEGSTGTIYEQYF	TGTGCCAGCAGTGAAGGATCGACTGGGACCATCTACGAGCAGTACTTC
many	TRBJ2-3	TRBV3-1	TRBD2	CASSPLAGTATDTQYF	TGTGCCAGCAGCCCGCTAGCGGGGACAGCCACAGATACGCAGTATTTT
many	TRBJ2-7	TRBV7-2	.	CASSPGLFYEQYF	TGTGCCAGCAGCCCCGGACTCTTCTACGAGCAGTACTTC
few	TRBJ2-5	TRBV25-1	TRBD1	CASSEQTGRETQYF	TGTGCCAGCAGTGAACAGACAGGGCGGGAGACCCAGTACTTC
.	TRBJ2-2	TRBV28	TRBD2	CASSLLGIAGRTGELFF	TGTGCCAGCAGTTTATTGGGAATAGCGGGGCGCACCGGGGAGCTGTTTTTT
few	TRBJ2-1	TRBV11-2	.	CASSFGRQSYNEQFF	TGTGCCAGCAGCTTTGGCAGACAATCCTACAATGAGCAGTTCTTC
many	TRBJ1-6	TRBV20-1	TRBD1	CSASPPTGRASPLHF	TGCAGTGCTAGTCCCCCGACAGGGAGGGCTTCACCCCTCCACTTT
few	TRBJ1-4	TRBV6-9	TRBD1	CASSYRGQGGSGNEKLFF	TGTGCCAGCAGTTACAGGGGACAGGGGGGCTCGGGTAATGAAAAACTGTTTTTT
many	TRBJ2-5	TRBV6-1	.	CASSLGSWGETQYF	TGTGCCAGCAGCCTCGGGTCCTGGGGGGAGACCCAGTACTTC
many	TRBJ2-1	TRBV7-2	.	CASSFLITGSYNEQFF	TGTGCCAGCAGCTTCCTAATAACAGGGTCCTACAATGAGCAGTTCTTC
many	TRBJ2-2	TRBV7-2	.	CASRTPRPGELFF	TGTGCCAGCAGAACCCCTCGGCCCGGGGAGCTGTTTTTT
few	TRBJ2-5	TRBV18	.	CASSRAQETQYF	TGTGCCAGCTCACGTGCCCAAGAGACCCAGTACTTC
many	TRBJ2-7	TRBV12-3/TRBV12-4	TRBD2	CASSPSGSRLYEQYF	TGTGCCAGCAGCCCTAGCGGGAGTAGGCTCTACGAGCAGTACTTC
many	TRBJ2-7	TRBV27	TRBD1	CASTSRDRGYEQYF	TGTGCCAGCACCAGCCGGGACAGGGGGTACGAGCAGTACTTC
many	TRBJ1-1	TRBV20-1	.	CSARGSNRDLNTEAFF	TGCAGTGCTAGAGGCAGTAACCGAGACCTGAACACTGAAGCTTTCTTT
many	TRBJ2-3	TRBV11-2	TRBD1	CASSWDRGADTQYF	TGTGCCAGCAGCTGGGACAGGGGAGCAGATACGCAGTATTTT
many	TRBJ2-2	TRBV30	.	CASDKNTGELFF	TGTGCCTCGGACAAGAACACCGGGGAGCTGTTTTTT
many	TRBJ2-7	TRBV29-1	TRBD2	CSVVLAGIGEQYF	TGCAGCGTTGTCTTAGCGGGGATTGGCGAGCAGTACTTC
many	TRBJ2-7	TRBV27	.	CASSWGSYYEQYF	TGTGCCAGCTCCTGGGGCTCTTACTACGAGCAGTACTTC
many	TRBJ1-5	TRBV7-8	.	CASSGRGGRGQPQHF	TGTGCCAGCAGCGGGAGGGGAGGGCGTGGTCAGCCCCAGCATTTT
many	TRBJ2-5	TRBV28	TRBD1	CASSPARTGWGETQYF	TGTGCCAGCAGCCCCGCAAGGACAGGGTGGGGAGAGACCCAGTACTTC
.	TRBJ1-4	TRBV18	.	CASSPVLAEDKLFF	TGTGCCAGCTCACCAGTTTTGGCTGAAGATAAACTGTTTTTT
.	TRBJ2-6	TRBV28	.	CASSDRRGGANVLTF	TGTGCCAGCAGCGATCGGAGGGGAGGGGCCAACGTCCTGACTTTC
.	TRBJ2-5	TRBV15	.	CATSREKETQYF	TGTGCCACCAGCAGAGAGAAAGAGACCCAGTACTTC
many	TRBJ1-4	TRBV28	TRBD1	CATASGDSNEKLFF	TGTGCCACCGCAAGCGGGGACAGTAATGAAAAACTGTTTTTT
many	TRBJ1-2	TRBV6-5	.	CASSSAITRGYTF	TGTGCCAGCAGTTCGGCGATAACTAGAGGCTACACCTTC
few	TRBJ2-1	TRBV12-3/TRBV12-4	TRBD2	CASRLLADLTNEQFF	TGTGCCAGCAGATTACTAGCGGACCTTACCAATGAGCAGTTCTTC
many	TRBJ2-5	TRBV20-1	TRBD2	CSARSGLAGALETQYF	TGCAGTGCTAGATCGGGACTAGCGGGAGCTCTAGAGACCCAGTACTTC
few	TRBJ2-5	TRBV12-3/TRBV12-4	TRBD2	CASSPSGRVAETQYF	TGTGCCAGCAGTCCTAGCGGGAGGGTAGCAGAGACCCAGTACTTC
few	TRBJ2-2	TRBV6-2/TRBV6-3	.	CASSYSRGAGELFF	TGTGCCAGCAGTTACTCCAGGGGGGCCGGGGAGCTGTTTTTT
.	TRBJ2-2	TRBV5-1	TRBD1	CASSLGGQSGELFF	TGCGCCAGCAGCTTGGGGGGACAGTCCGGGGAGCTGTTTTTT
few	TRBJ2-3	TRBV5-1	TRBD2	CASSPYSGRLTDTQYF	TGCGCCAGCAGCCCCTATAGCGGGAGGCTCACAGATACGCAGTATTTT
few	TRBJ1-1	TRBV5-1	.	CASSNVYHDGMNTEAFF	TGCGCCAGCAGCAACGTATACCACGATGGGATGAACACTGAAGCTTTCTTT
many	TRBJ2-7	TRBV30	.	CAWSVRRPNYGSYEQYF	TGTGCCTGGAGTGTACGCAGGCCAAACTATGGTTCCTACGAGCAGTACTTC
many	TRBJ2-7	TRBV2	TRBD2	CATAWGGSSYEQYF	TGTGCCACCGCTTGGGGGGGAAGCTCCTACGAGCAGTACTTC
many	TRBJ1-1	TRBV6-1	TRBD1	CASSNGQGANTEAFF	TGTGCCAGCAGTAACGGGCAGGGGGCGAACACTGAAGCTTTCTTT
many	TRBJ2-1	TRBV7-2	.	CASSQRRASSTDEQFF	TGTGCCAGCAGCCAAAGAAGGGCTAGTTCTACAGACGAGCAGTTCTTC
many	TRBJ2-7	TRBV3-1	.	CASSHQSSYEQYF	TGTGCCAGCAGCCACCAAAGCTCCTACGAGCAGTACTTC
many	TRBJ2-1	TRBV28	.	CASSPYYNEQFF	TGTGCCAGCAGCCCATACTACAATGAGCAGTTCTTC
many	TRBJ2-1	TRBV29-1	.	CSVAGLTNEQFF	TGCAGCGTCGCCGGATTGACCAATGAGCAGTTCTTC
many	TRBJ2-3	TRBV28	TRBD2	CASSLWGTSGREDQSTVPDTQYF	TGTGCCAGCAGTTTGTGGGGGACTAGCGGGAGGGAGGACCAAAGCACAGTCCCAGATACGCAGTATTTT
.	TRBJ2-1	TRBV13	TRBD2	CASSPNPSGSSYNEQFF	TGTGCCAGCAGCCCAAACCCTAGCGGGAGCTCCTACAATGAGCAGTTCTTC